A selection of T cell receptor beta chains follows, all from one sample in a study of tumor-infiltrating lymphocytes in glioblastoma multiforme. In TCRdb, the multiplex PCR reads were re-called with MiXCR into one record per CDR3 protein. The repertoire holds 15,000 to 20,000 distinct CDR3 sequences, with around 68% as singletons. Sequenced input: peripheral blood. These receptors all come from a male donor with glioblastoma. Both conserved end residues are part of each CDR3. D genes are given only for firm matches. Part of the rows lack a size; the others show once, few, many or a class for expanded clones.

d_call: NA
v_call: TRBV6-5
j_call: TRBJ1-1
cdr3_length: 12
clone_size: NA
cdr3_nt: TGTGCCAGCAGCCGGACGGAGACAGAAGCTTTCTTT
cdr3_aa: CASSRTETEAFF

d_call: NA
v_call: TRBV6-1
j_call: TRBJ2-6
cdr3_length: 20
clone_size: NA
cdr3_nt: TGTGCCAGATTTTACGACCCCTTCTTCGGGGCCAGCTCTGGGGCCAACGTCCTGACTTTC
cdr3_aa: CARFYDPFFGASSGANVLTF

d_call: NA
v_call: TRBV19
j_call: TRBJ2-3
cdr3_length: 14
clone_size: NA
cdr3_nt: TGTGCCAGTGGCTCCCAACACCACACAGATACGCAGTATTTT
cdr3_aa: CASGSQHHTDTQYF

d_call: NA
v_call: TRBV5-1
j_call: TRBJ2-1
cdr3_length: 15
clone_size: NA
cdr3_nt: TGCGCCAGCAGCTTGGCGGGTCAGGGGAGCAATGAGCAGTCCTTC
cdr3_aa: CASSLAGQGSNEQSF

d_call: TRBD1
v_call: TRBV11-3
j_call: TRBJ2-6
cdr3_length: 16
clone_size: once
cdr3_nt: TGTGCCAGCAGCCCGGGACAGGGGGCTGGTGCCAACGTCCTGACTTTC
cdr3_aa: CASSPGQGAGANVLTF

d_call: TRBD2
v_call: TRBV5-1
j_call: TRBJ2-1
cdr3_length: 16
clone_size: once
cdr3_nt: TGCGCCAGCAGCCCCAGTCTAGCGGGAGAATACAATGAGCAGTTCTTC
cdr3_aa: CASSPSLAGEYNEQFF

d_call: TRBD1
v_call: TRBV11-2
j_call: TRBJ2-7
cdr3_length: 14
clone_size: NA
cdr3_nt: TGTGCCAGCAGCTCGGACAGGGTCGGGCTCGAGCAGTACTTC
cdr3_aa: CASSSDRVGLEQYF

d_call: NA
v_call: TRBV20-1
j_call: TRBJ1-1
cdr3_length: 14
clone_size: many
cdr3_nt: TGCAGTGCTAGAGACAGGGGATCGGGGACTGAAGCTTTCTTT
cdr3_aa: CSARDRGSGTEAFF

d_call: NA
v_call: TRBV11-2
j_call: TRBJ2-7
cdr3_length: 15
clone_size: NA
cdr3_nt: TGTGCCAGCAGCCCGGGGCTGGTGGGTGTGTACGAGCAGTACTTC
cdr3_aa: CASSPGLVGVYEQYF

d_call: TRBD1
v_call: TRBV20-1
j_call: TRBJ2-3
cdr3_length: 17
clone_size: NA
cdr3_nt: TGCAGTGCTCCCGATCTACGACAGGGATATAGCACAGATACGCAGTATTTT
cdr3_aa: CSAPDLRQGYSTDTQYF

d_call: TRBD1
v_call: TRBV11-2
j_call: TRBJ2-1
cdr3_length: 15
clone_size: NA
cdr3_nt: TGTGCCAGCAGCTTAGGGCGGACAGGTTTGGATGAGCAGCTTTTC
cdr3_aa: CASSLGRTGLDEQLF

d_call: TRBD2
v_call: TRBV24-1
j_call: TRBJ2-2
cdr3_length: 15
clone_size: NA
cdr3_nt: TGTGCCACCGAATCTAGGGAGGGACCCACCGGGGAGCTGTTTTTT
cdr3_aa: CATESREGPTGELFF

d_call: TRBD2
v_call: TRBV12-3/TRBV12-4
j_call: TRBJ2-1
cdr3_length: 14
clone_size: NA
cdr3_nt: TGTGCCAGCAGTTTTCTAGCGGGAGGCAATGAGCAGTTCTTC
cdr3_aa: CASSFLAGGNEQFF

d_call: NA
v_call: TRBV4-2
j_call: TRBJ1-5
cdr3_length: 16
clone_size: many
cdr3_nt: TGTGCCAGCAGCCAAGAATCCCGACAGGCTGGACAGCCCCAGCATTTT
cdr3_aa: CASSQESRQAGQPQHF

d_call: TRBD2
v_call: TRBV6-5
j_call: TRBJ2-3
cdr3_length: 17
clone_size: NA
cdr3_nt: TGTGCCAGCAGTTACGATCCCCCGGGGGGGCCTACAGATACGCAGTATTTT
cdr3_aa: CASSYDPPGGPTDTQYF

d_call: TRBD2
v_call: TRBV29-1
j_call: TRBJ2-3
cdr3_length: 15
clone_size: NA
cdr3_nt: TGCAGCGTTGGCGGGACTAGCGGGAACACAGGTACGCATTATTTT
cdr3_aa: CSVGGTSGNTGTHYF

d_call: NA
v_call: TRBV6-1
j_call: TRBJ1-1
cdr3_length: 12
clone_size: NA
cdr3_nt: TGTGCCAGCATTTCGAGTGGCACTGAAGCTTTCTTT
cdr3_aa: CASISSGTEAFF

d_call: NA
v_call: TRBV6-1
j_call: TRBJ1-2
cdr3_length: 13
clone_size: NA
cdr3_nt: TGCGCCACCAGCGTCGACTTCTCCAAGGGCTACACCTTC
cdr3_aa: CATSVDFSKGYTF

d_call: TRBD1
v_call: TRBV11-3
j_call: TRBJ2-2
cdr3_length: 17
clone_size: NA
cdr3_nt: TGTGCCAGCAGCGCCCCTGAAGGGACAGTGAACACCGGGGAGCTGTTTTTT
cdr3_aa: CASSAPEGTVNTGELFF

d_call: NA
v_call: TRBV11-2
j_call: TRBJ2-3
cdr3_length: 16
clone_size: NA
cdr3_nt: TGTGCCAGCATAGAATACGGCCCAGCCCATGTGAATACGCAGTATTTT
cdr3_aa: CASIEYGPAHVNTQYF